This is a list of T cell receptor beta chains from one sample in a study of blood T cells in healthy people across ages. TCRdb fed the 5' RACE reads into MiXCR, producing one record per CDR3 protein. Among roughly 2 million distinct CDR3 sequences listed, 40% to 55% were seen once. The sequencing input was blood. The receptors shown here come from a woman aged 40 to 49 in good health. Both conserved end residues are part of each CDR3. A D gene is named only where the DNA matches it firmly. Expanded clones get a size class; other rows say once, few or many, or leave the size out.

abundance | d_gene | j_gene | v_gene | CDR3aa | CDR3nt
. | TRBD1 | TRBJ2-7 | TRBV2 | CASSDQMDRGSGYEQYF | TGTGCCAGCAGTGACCAAATGGACAGGGGCTCCGGATACGAGCAGTACTTC
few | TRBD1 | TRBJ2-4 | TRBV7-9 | CASSFTGGTGDIQYF | TGTGCCAGCAGCTTCACCGGTGGGACAGGGGACATTCAGTACTTC
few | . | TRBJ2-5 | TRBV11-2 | CASSLTWNRRQETQYF | TGTGCCAGCAGCTTAACTTGGAACAGGCGCCAAGAGACCCAGTACTTC
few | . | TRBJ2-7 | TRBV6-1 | CASSEWGSVYEQYF | TGTGCCAGCAGTGAATGGGGATCGGTCTACGAGCAGTACTTC
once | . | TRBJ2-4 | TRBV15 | CATSRPSGTDGGAIQYF | TGTGCCACCAGCAGACCATCCGGGACCGATGGCGGGGCCATTCAGTACTTC
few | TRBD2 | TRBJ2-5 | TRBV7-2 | CASSRIPSGGLETQYF | TGTGCCAGCAGCCGAATTCCGAGCGGGGGGTTGGAGACCCAGTACTTC
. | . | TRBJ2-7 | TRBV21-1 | CASSKEIKGGYEQYF | TGTGCCAGCAGCAAAGAAATAAAAGGGGGTTACGAGCAGTACTTC
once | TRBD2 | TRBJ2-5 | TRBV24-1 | CATSDYVGGEGETQYF | TGTGCCACCAGTGATTATGTCGGGGGGGAGGGAGAGACCCAGTACTTC
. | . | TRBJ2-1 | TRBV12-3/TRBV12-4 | CASSPQMGGAASEQFF | TGTGCCAGCAGTCCACAAATGGGGGGGGCAGCAAGCGAGCAGTTCTTC
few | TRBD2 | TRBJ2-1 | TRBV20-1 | CSARELAGSGNEQFF | TGCAGTGCTAGAGAACTAGCGGGGAGCGGCAATGAGCAGTTCTTC
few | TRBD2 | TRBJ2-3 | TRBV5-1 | CASRLAVDGTDTQYF | TGCGCCAGCAGACTAGCGGTTGATGGCACAGATACGCAGTATTTT
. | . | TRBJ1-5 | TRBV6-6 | CASSETGRSNQPQHF | TGTGCCAGCAGTGAGACAGGCCGTAGCAATCAGCCCCAGCATTTT
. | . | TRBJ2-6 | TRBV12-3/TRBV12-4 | CASKIGGSGANVLTF | TGTGCCAGCAAGATCGGAGGATCTGGGGCCAACGTCCTGACTTTC
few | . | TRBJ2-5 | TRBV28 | CASSLVAGMETQYF | TGTGCCAGCAGTTTAGTCGCAGGGATGGAGACCCAGTACTTC
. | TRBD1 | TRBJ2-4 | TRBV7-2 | CTSSIQPGQVKNIQYF | TGTACCAGCAGCATACAACCGGGACAGGTCAAAAACATTCAGTACTTC
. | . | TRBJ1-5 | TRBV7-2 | CASSLSGQNQPQHF | TGTGCCAGCAGCTTATCCGGCCAGAATCAGCCCCAGCATTTT
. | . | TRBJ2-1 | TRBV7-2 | CASSLTRGYEQFF | TGTGCCAGCAGCCTGACGAGAGGGTATGAGCAGTTCTTC
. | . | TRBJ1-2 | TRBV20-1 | CSARELNGYTF | TGCAGTGCTAGAGAGTTAAATGGCTACACCTTC
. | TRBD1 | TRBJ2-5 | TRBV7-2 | CASSLMTGIQETQYF | TGTGCCAGCAGCCTCATGACAGGGATCCAAGAGACCCAGTACTTC
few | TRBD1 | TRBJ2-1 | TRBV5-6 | CASSPTGVYGNEQFF | TGTGCCAGCAGCCCGACAGGGGTATATGGCAATGAGCAGTTCTTC
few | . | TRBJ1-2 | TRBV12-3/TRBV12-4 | CASSFWGGYGYTF | TGTGCCAGCAGTTTTTGGGGCGGGTATGGCTACACCTTC
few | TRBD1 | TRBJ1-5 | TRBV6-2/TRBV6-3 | CASSGQGSRQPQHF | TGTGCCAGCAGTGGACAGGGATCTCGTCAGCCCCAGCATTTT
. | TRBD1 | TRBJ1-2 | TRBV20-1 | CSARLGQSYTF | TGCAGTGCTAGATTGGGACAGAGCTACACCTTC
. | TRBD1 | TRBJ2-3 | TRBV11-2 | CASSSPESDRDPDTQYF | TGTGCCAGCAGCTCCCCGGAGTCGGACAGGGATCCAGATACGCAGTATTTT
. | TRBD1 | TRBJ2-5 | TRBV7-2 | CAGSMDRGQETQYF | TGTGCCGGCAGCATGGACAGGGGGCAAGAGACCCAGTACTTC
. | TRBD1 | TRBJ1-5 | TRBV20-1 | CSAPGQGRLFQPQHF | TGCAGTGCTCCCGGACAGGGACGTCTCTTTCAGCCCCAGCATTTT
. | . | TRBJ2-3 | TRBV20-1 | CSAGVGGTDTQYF | TGCAGTGCTGGAGTGGGCGGAACAGATACGCAGTATTTT
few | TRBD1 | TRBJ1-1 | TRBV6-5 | CASSYIGDRLNTEAFF | TGTGCCAGCAGTTATATAGGGGACAGACTGAACACTGAAGCTTTCTTT
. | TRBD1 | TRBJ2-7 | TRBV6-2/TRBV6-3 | CASSPTGGFSYEQYF | TGTGCCAGCAGCCCGACAGGGGGCTTCTCCTACGAGCAGTACTTC
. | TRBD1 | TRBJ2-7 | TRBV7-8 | CASSPQQGALYNEQYF | TGTGCCAGCAGTCCTCAACAGGGGGCCCTCTACAATGAGCAGTACTTC
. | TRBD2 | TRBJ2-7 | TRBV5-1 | CASSPSSGGPYEQYF | TGCGCCAGCAGCCCCTCTAGCGGGGGGCCCTACGAGCAGTACTTC
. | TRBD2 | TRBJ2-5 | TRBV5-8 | CASSFLTSGVPQETQYF | TGTGCCAGCAGCTTCCTGACTAGCGGGGTCCCCCAAGAGACCCAGTACTTC
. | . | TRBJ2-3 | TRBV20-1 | CSARMDLEGADTQYF | TGCAGTGCTAGGATGGACCTGGAGGGCGCAGATACGCAGTATTTT
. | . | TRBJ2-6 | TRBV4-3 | CASSQAGYGANVLTF | TGCGCCAGCAGCCAAGCGGGGTATGGGGCCAACGTCCTGACTTTC
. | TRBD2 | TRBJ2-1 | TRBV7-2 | CASSYLTSGRYNEQFF | TGTGCCAGCAGCTACCTCACCAGCGGGAGATACAATGAGCAGTTCTTC
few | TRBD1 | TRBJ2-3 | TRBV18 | CASSPQGEDTQYF | TGTGCCAGCAGCCCCCAGGGGGAAGATACGCAGTATTTT
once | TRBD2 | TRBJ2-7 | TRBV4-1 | CVSSQVDMGLVRGEQYF | TGCGTCAGCAGCCAAGTTGATATGGGACTAGTGAGAGGCGAGCAGTACTTC
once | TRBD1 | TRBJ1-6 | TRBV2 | CASSQTDRSGSPLHF | TGTGCCAGCAGCCAAACGGACAGGAGCGGTTCACCCCTCCACTTT
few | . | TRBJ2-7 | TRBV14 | CASSQNGYEQYF | TGCGCCAGCAGCCAAAACGGCTACGAGCAGTACTTC
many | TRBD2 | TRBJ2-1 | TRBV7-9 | CASSQGTSGTYNEQFF | TGTGCCAGCAGCCAGGGGACTAGCGGAACCTACAATGAGCAGTTCTTC
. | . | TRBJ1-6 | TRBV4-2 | CASRQFQGVSSPLHF | TGTGCCAGCAGACAATTCCAGGGAGTCTCGTCACCCCTCCACTTT
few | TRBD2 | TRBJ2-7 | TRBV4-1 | CASSHHGGGPSYEQYF | TGCGCCAGCAGCCATCACGGCGGGGGGCCTTCCTACGAGCAGTACTTC
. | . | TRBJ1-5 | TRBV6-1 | CASNEGGAGYQPQHF | TGTGCCAGCAATGAAGGGGGGGCAGGATATCAGCCCCAGCATTTT
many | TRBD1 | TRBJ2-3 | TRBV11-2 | CASSWTGGTDTQYF | TGCGCCAGCAGCTGGACAGGGGGCACAGATACGCAGTATTTT
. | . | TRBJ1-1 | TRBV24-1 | CATSDRVNTEAFF | TGTGCCACCAGTGATCGAGTGAACACTGAAGCTTTCTTT
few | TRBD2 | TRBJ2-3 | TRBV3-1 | CASSRIGGGNTDTQYF | TGTGCCAGCAGCCGAATCGGCGGGGGAAACACAGATACGCAGTATTTT
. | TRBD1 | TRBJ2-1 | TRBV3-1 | CASRPRGQSNEQFF | TGTGCCAGCAGGCCTAGGGGACAGAGCAATGAGCAGTTCTTC
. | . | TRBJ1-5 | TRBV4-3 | CASSQDPHGVSNQPQHF | TGCGCCAGCAGCCAAGACCCCCACGGAGTTAGCAATCAGCCCCAGCATTTT
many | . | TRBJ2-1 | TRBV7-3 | CASSLNRGNEQFF | TGTGCCAGCAGCCTTAACCGGGGGAATGAGCAGTTCTTC
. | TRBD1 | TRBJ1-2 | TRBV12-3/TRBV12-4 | CASSAGGAGFSGYTF | TGTGCCAGCAGCGCAGGGGGCGCGGGGTTCTCGGGCTACACCTTC
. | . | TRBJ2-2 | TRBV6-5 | CASSYIVGGAYTGELFF | TGTGCCAGCAGTTACATCGTGGGGGGCGCGTACACCGGGGAGCTGTTTTTT